The rows below give T cell receptor beta chains drawn from one sample of a study of blood T cell repertoires in COVID-19. Assay used: immunoSEQ multiplex PCR; TCRdb lists only in-frame clones, some missing. The sample holds 180,000 or so clones; over 75% are singletons and the top ten take about 11%. Sequencing was carried out using PBMCs or T cells enriched from blood (not recorded which). These receptors came from a man aged 50 to 59 who had recovered from COVID-19. The CDR3 runs from the conserved cysteine through the conserved F or W. The D gene is left open where the match is weak. A row's size may be missing; if present it is once, few, many or a size class.

>TRBV6-5|TRBJ1-6|TRBD1|-
TGTGCCATCCGGACAGGGAGTTCACCCCTCCACTTT
CAIRTGSSPLHF
>TRBV24-1|TRBJ2-1|-|-
TGTGCCACCAGTGTACATAGGGCAGGGTACAATGAGCAGTTCTTC
CATSVHRAGYNEQFF
>TRBV5-8|TRBJ1-5|-|-
TGTGCCAGCAGCCCGTTCCAGGGGAATAGCAATCAGCCCCAGCATTTT
CASSPFQGNSNQPQHF
>TRBV24-1|TRBJ2-1|TRBD2|-
TGTGCCACCAGTGGGGGACTAGCGGGAGGGAGCTCCTACAATGAGCAGTTCTTC
CATSGGLAGGSSYNEQFF
>TRBV25-1|TRBJ1-1|TRBD1|-
TGTGCCAGCACCCAGAACAAAGGACAGGGGGTTCGGGTTACTGAAGCTTTCTTT
CASTQNKGQGVRVTEAFF
>TRBV14|TRBJ2-3|-|-
TGTGCCAGCAGGGAAGCGGGCCTTAGGCAGTATTTT
CASREAGLRQYF
>TRBV15|TRBJ2-5|-|-
TGTGCCACCAGCAGAGATCCAGGGGCCCAAGAGACCCAGTACTTC
CATSRDPGAQETQYF
>TRBV6-5|TRBJ1-5|-|-
TGTGCCAGCAACCCGACAGGTAATCAGCCCCAGCATTTT
CASNPTGNQPQHF
>TRBV28|TRBJ1-2|-|-
TGTGCCAGCAGCCCCGTCGGCTATGGCTACACCTTC
CASSPVGYGYTF
>TRBV10-2|TRBJ2-7|TRBD1|-
TGCGCCAGCAGCCAAACCGGGACAGCCTACGAGCAGTACTTC
CASSQTGTAYEQYF
>TRBV5-4|TRBJ2-7|TRBD2|-
TGTGCCAGCAGAACGAGGCCTAGCGGGGACGAGCAGTACTTC
CASRTRPSGDEQYF
>TRBV15|TRBJ2-1|-|once
TGTGCCACCAGCAGAGCCGGGGGAAACCGGGACTACAATGAGCAGTTCTTC
CATSRAGGNRDYNEQFF
>TRBV6-6|TRBJ1-5|-|-
TGTGCCAGCCGGGGGGGAGATCAGCCCCAGCATTTT
CASRGGDQPQHF
>TRBV7-9|TRBJ2-7|TRBD2|once
TGTGCCAGCAGCTCAGCGGGACTAGCGGGAGGGCCGGGCGAGCAGTACTTC
CASSSAGLAGGPGEQYF
>TRBV7-9|TRBJ1-4|-|-
TGTGCCAGCAGCCTATTCGGGAGGACTAATGAAAAACTGTTTTTT
CASSLFGRTNEKLFF
>TRBV11-1|TRBJ1-5|-|-
TGTGCCAGCAGCCCTTCAGGGGGCAATCAGCCCCAGCATTTT
CASSPSGGNQPQHF
>TRBV7-6|TRBJ1-4|-|-
TGTGCCAGCAGCTTAGCGGCAGGCCTGAATGAAAAACTGTTTTTT
CASSLAAGLNEKLFF
>TRBV30|TRBJ1-1|TRBD1|-
TGTGCCTGGAGTGGACAGGGGGGGACTGAAGCTTTCTTT
CAWSGQGGTEAFF
>TRBV6-5|TRBJ2-5|TRBD1|-
TGTGCCAGCAGTCCCCCCGGACAGGGCGAGACCCAGTACTTC
CASSPPGQGETQYF
>TRBV24-1|TRBJ2-5|TRBD1|-
TGTGCCACCAGTGATTCGTTCCTCCGGGACAGGGAAGGAGAGACCCAGTACTTC
CATSDSFLRDREGETQYF
>TRBV7-7|TRBJ1-4|-|-
TGTGCCAGCAGCTTAGTGCTCGGGGAAAAACTGTTTTTT
CASSLVLGEKLFF
>TRBV4-2|TRBJ2-7|TRBD1|-
TGTGCCAGCAGCCACGTGGAGCAGGGGGCTCGGGGCTACGAGCAGTACTTC
CASSHVEQGARGYEQYF
>TRBV6-1|TRBJ2-5|-|-
TGTGCCAGCAGTGAAATGGCCCCGCGGGAGACCCAGTACTTC
CASSEMAPRETQYF
>TRBV6-5|TRBJ1-2|-|-
TGTGCCAGCAGTTATGCGTTGCGGACAAACTATGGCTACACCTTC
CASSYALRTNYGYTF
>TRBV15|TRBJ1-4|TRBD1|-
TGTGCCACCAGCAGGAGTGTGGCAGGGGGCAAGGAAAAACTGTTTTTT
CATSRSVAGGKEKLFF
>TRBV3-1/TRBV3-2|TRBJ2-2|-|-
TGTGCCAGCAGCCAAGAACGAGCGGTGGGGACCGGGGAGCTGTTTTTT
CASSQERAVGTGELFF
>TRBV10-1|TRBJ2-1|TRBD2|once
TGCGCCAGCAGTGCTAGCGGGAGAGATGAGCAGTTCTTC
CASSASGRDEQFF